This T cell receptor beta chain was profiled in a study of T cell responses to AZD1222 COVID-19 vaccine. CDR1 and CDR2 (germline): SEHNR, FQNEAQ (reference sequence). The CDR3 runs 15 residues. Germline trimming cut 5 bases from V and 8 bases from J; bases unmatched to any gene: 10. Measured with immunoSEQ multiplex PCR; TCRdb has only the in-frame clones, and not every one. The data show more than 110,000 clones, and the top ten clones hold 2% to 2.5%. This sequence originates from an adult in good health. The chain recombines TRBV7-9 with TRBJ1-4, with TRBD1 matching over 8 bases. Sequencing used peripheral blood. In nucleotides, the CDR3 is TGTGCCAGCAGCCCCCCGGGGACAGGTGGAGAAAAACTGTTTTTT. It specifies CASSPPGTGGEKLFF.